This TCR beta chain originates from a study of CD8 T cells in ankylosing spondylitis. The V gene end was trimmed by 5 bases and the J gene end by 5 bases; junction bases not matched to a gene: 8. The CDR3 sequence is 15 residues long. Per germline, CDR1 LGHNA and CDR2 YNFKEQ. To note about this clonotype: Its antigen remains unidentified.

Each CDR3 protein is one row after TCRdb ran MiXCR on the 5' RACE reads. In the table there are some 350,000 distinct CDR3 sequences, roughly 14% of which are singletons. Study-wide points: From matched ankylosing spondylitis synovial fluid, disease-linked clones were reportedly recovered at significantly enriched levels. Made up of fewer than 10 highly homologous variants, a TCR beta motif appeared characteristic of ankylosing spondylitis blood. Relatively rare in peripheral blood, disease-linked clones were also CD8+.

Sequenced sample: blood, either unsorted or a sorted T cell fraction (not recorded which). The rearrangement links TRBV4-2 to TRBJ2-7, with TRBD1 identical over 11 bases. This TCR was recovered from a male donor with ankylosing spondylitis or in good health (not recorded which). DNA for the CDR3: TGTGCCAGCAGCATAGGACAGGGGGCCGGGGACGAGCAGTACTTC. Protein: CASSIGQGAGDEQYF.